Presented here are 21 T cell receptor beta chains from one specimen sequenced in a study of Ad26.COV2.S vaccination and SARS-CoV-2 variants. As for treatment: approximately 18 received Ad26.COV2.S at low or high dose, single or two shots; roughly five received placebo; per-sample allocation not given. Sampling happened 63 days after the first vaccine or placebo injection. Assay: immunoSEQ multiplex PCR; the TCRdb copy retains only in-frame clones and omits some. This sample has 400,000 or so clones, with approximately 86% found just once. Sequencing was performed on peripheral blood, taken in a trial of Ad26.COV2.S vaccine versus placebo. These receptor sequences come from a person between 18 and 59 years old who received the Ad26.COV2.S COVID-19 vaccine or a placebo.

This clone was counted a few times. The rearrangement joins TRBV27 to TRBJ1-2; tentative D call: TRBD1 (6 bases). The CDR3 has 13 residues. CDR1 and CDR2 (germline): MNHEY, SMNVEV (reference sequence). V gave up 5 bases and J gave up 4 bases, with 11 bases separating them. Here the CDR3 DNA reads TGTGCCAGCAGTCAAACAGGGACCTATGGCTACACCTTC. This translates into CASSQTGTYGYTF.

CDR3 DNA: TGTGCCAGCGAATCCCACTGGTTGTCTGAAGCTTTCTTT. The encoded protein is CASESHWLSEAFF. The chain couples TRBV12-3 or TRBV12-4 to TRBJ1-1, with D uncertain. Trimming pared 8 bases from V and 6 bases from J, leaving 16 bases between. CDR3 length equals 13 residues.

This chain uses TRBV28 with TRBJ2-3, with TRBD1 matching over 7 bases. The germline V gene encodes CDR1 MDHEN and CDR2 SYDVKM. The trim removed 8 bases at V and 1 base at J, leaving 12 bases unmatched. The CDR3 runs 16 residues. The CDR3 here is CASSPLGGVGTDTQYF. CDR3 in DNA: TGTGCCAGCTCGCCGTTAGGGGGCGTCGGCACAGATACGCAGTATTTT.

The CDR3 sequence is CASSRGTDGYTF. In nucleotides, the CDR3 is TGTGCCAGCAGCCGTGGGACCGATGGCTACACCTTC. The chain links TRBV7-9 to TRBJ1-2; perhaps TRBD1 as D (5 bases). From germline, CDR1 is SEHNR and CDR2 FQNEAQ (reference sequence). The CDR3 spans 12 residues. Trimming shortened V by 5 bases and J by 6 bases, and 10 bases separated the two germline ends. Together with reference TRBV7-9 and TRBJ1-2, the CDR3 gives the full variable domain: DTGVSQNPRHKITKRGQNVTFRCDPISEHNRLYWYRQTLGQGPEFLTYFQNEAQLEKSRLLSDRFSAERPKGSFSTLEIQRTEQGDSAMYLCASSRGTDGYTFGSGTRLTVV.

The chain employs TRBV19 and TRBJ1-2, with D possibly matching TRBD1 (5 bases). The CDR3 loop spans 14 amino acids. CDR1 is LNHDA and CDR2 is SQIVND in the germline V gene (reference sequence). Trimming removed 7 bases from V and 1 base from J, with 13 bases in between. CDR3 DNA sequence: TGTGCCAGTACCCTACGAGGGGATAACTATGGCTACACCTTC. As protein: CASTLRGDNYGYTF. The full variable domain, completed using reference TRBV19 and TRBJ1-2, is DGGITQSPKYLFRKEGQNVTLSCEQNLNHDAMYWYRQDPGQGLRLIYYSQIVNDFQKGDIAEGYSVSREKKESFPLTVTSAQKNPTAFYLCASTLRGDNYGYTFGSGTRLTVV.

The V and J genes are TRBV4-1 and TRBJ1-5, with 7 bases identical to TRBD1. J lost 7 bases, V lost 1 base, and 4 bases had no gene match. The CDR3 runs 14 residues. Germline CDR1 and CDR2: MGHRA and YSYEKL. The CDR3 region is CASSQGQGVQPQHF. CDR3 nucleotides: TGCGCCAGCAGCCAAGGACAGGGAGTCCAGCCCCAGCATTTT.

The chain joins TRBV6-2 or TRBV6-3 to TRBJ2-1, with D possibly TRBD2 on 5 matching bases. The CDR3 loop spans 15 amino acids. From germline, CDR1 is MNHEY and CDR2 SVGEGT. V was clipped by 6 bases and J by 7 bases, with 19 bases between them. CDR3 sequence: CASSPTRDSENEQFF. DNA for the CDR3: TGTGCCAGCAGCCCAACTAGGGATTCGGAAAATGAGCAGTTCTTC.

This sequence joins TRBV7-2 and TRBJ2-3; no definite D call. CDR3 size: 15 residues. CDR1 is SGHTA and CDR2 is FQGNSA in the germline V gene. With 0 bases removed from V and 0 bases from J, the gap between germline ends came to 7 bases. CDR3 nucleotide sequence: TGTGCCAGCAGCTTAGCGAGCCCTAGCACAGATACGCAGTATTTT. Residues: CASSLASPSTDTQYF. The full variable domain, completed using reference TRBV7-2 and TRBJ2-3, is GAGVSQSPSNKVTEKGKDVELRCDPISGHTALYWYRQSLGQGLEFLIYFQGNSAPDKSGLPSDRFSAERTGGSVSTLTIQRTQQEDSAVYLCASSLASPSTDTQYFGPGTRLTVL.

V gene TRBV2 combines with J gene TRBJ2-6; D assignment may be TRBD1 or TRBD2 (5 bases each). CDR1 SNHLY and CDR2 FYNNEI come from the germline V gene. Trimming pared 6 bases from V and 0 bases from J, leaving 15 bases between. CDR3 length equals 17 residues. The CDR3 loop reads CASRPPGRDSGANVLTF. As DNA, the CDR3 is TGTGCCAGCAGACCTCCGGGACGGGACTCTGGGGCCAACGTCCTGACTTTC.

This clone was seen just once. Other DNA sequences in the sample encode the same CDR3. The chain employs TRBV3-1 (or the pseudogene TRBV3-2) and TRBJ2-5; 9 nucleotides match TRBD1. In germline, CDR1 is LGHDT, CDR2 YNNKEL (reference sequence). This CDR3 contains 15 residues. V shed 2 bases and J 5 bases; nucleotides not matched to a gene: 6. The CDR3 reads CASSQQTGGGETQYF. The CDR3 nucleotides are TGTGCCAGCAGCCAACAGACAGGGGGGGGTGAGACCCAGTACTTC.

The chain has TRBV10-3 and TRBJ1-2, with a weak D call TRBD1 (5 bases). Trimming removed 9 bases from V and 2 bases from J, with 10 bases in between. The CDR3 consists of 12 residues. CDR1 and CDR2 (germline): ENHRY, SYGVKD. The CDR3 sequence is CAISRENYGYTF. The CDR3 region has the DNA TGTGCCATATCCAGGGAGAACTATGGCTACACCTTC.

This chain links TRBV7-9 with TRBJ2-6; D unresolved. The CDR3 extends over 13 amino acids. Deletions cut 7 bases from V and 2 bases from J, with 6 bases between. Per the germline V gene, CDR1 is SEHNR and CDR2 is FQNEAQ (reference sequence). CDR3 coding DNA: TGTGCCAGCAACCTACCTGGGGCCAACGTCCTGACTTTC. It yields the protein CASNLPGANVLTF.

This chain uses TRBV15 with TRBJ1-4; a weak D match, TRBD1 (5 bases). Germline V lookup: CDR1 LNHNV, CDR2 YYDKDF (reference sequence). The CDR3 runs to 16 residues. V was clipped by 0 bases and J by 4 bases, with 12 bases between them. The DNA for the CDR3 is TGTGCCACCAGCAGAGATGTGGGGGAGATTAATGAAAAACTGTTTTTT. Protein sequence: CATSRDVGEINEKLFF.

The rearrangement joins TRBV5-8 to TRBJ2-5; TRBD2 agrees at 12 bases. The CDR3 sequence is 15 residues long. J lost 2 bases, V lost 4 bases, and 3 bases had no gene match. Germline CDR1 reads SGHTS; CDR2 reads YDEGEE. Written as DNA, the CDR3 is TGTGCCAGCAGCCTCGGGACTAGCGGGCAAGAGACCCAGTACTTC. It specifies CASSLGTSGQETQYF.

This clone showed up just once. The chain joins TRBV11-1 to TRBJ2-3; D uncertain. There are 13 residues in the CDR3. The germline V gene has CDR1 SGHAT and CDR2 FQDESV (reference sequence). Trimming cost V 5 bases and J 2 bases, with 8 bases left between them. The CDR3 bases are TGTGCCAGCAGCAGACGGACCACAGATACGCAGTATTTT. Its translation is CASSRRTTDTQYF.

The V and J genes are TRBV10-2 and TRBJ1-1; 8 bases line up with TRBD1. The germline gives CDR1 WSHSY, CDR2 SAAADI. The CDR3 totals 14 residues. V dropped 8 bases and J dropped 2; count of bases not matched to a gene: 7. The CDR3 nucleotides read TGCGCCAGCCGACAGGGGTATGGAAACACTGAAGCTTTCTTT. Translating gives CASRQGYGNTEAFF.

The chain links TRBV5-6 to TRBJ1-1; the match to TRBD1 covers 10 bases. The V gene end was trimmed by 4 bases and the J gene end by 5 bases; junction bases not matched to a gene: 5. The CDR3 consists of 14 residues. From germline, CDR1 is SGHDT and CDR2 YYEEEE. CDR3 protein: CASSIGQGGTEAFF. The DNA of the CDR3 is TGTGCCAGCAGCATAGGACAGGGGGGGACTGAAGCTTTCTTT.

J is TRBJ2-6 and V is TRBV5-6; maybe TRBD1 (5 bases). Per the germline V gene, CDR1 is SGHDT and CDR2 is YYEEEE. V was pared by 2 bases and J by 1 base, with 7 bases between. The CDR3 covers 15 residues. This CDR3 reads CASSFSGSGANVLTF. The CDR3 coding sequence is TGTGCCAGCAGCTTTTCAGGGTCTGGGGCCAACGTCCTGACTTTC.

This clone has just a few counts. This sequence joins TRBV29-1 and TRBJ2-7; D gene unclear. CDR3 size: 12 residues. Per germline, CDR1 SQVTM and CDR2 ANQGSEA. Trimming stripped 1 base from V and 4 bases from J, with 8 bases between. The CDR3 here is CSVEGTPYEQYF. The DNA of the CDR3 is TGCAGCGTTGAAGGCACTCCATACGAGCAGTACTTC.

The chain joins TRBV6-1 to TRBJ1-1; D is perhaps TRBD1 (6 bases). Germline V gene sequence: CDR1 MNHNS, CDR2 SASEGT. This CDR3 region has 12 residues. Trimming took 4 bases from V and 9 from J, leaving 12 bases between them. The CDR3 nucleotides are TGTGCCAGCAGTGTCGGACAGATACAAGCTTTCTTT. Its protein product is CASSVGQIQAFF.

CDR3 protein: CASSVDRGRAGNTIYF. CDR3 sequence (DNA): TGTGCCAGCAGCGTTGACAGGGGGCGCGCTGGAAACACCATATATTTT. The chain has TRBV11-2 and TRBJ1-3; 10 bases fit TRBD1. V was pared by 5 bases and J by 2 bases, with 6 bases of the junction left unmatched. The CDR3 spans 16 residues. From germline, CDR1 is SGHAT and CDR2 FQNNGV.